Shown below are 3 T cell receptor beta chains from a single sample sequenced in a study of beta chain features in type 1 diabetes. Since all of the isolated RNA was reverse transcribed, expressed TCRB transcripts were what got sequenced. The data were produced by immunoSEQ multiplex PCR, yet TCRdb's version contains in-frame clones alone and is incomplete. This table has some 270,000 clones, under 8.5% appearing once. Source material: central memory CD4+ T cells from blood. The receptors come from a young woman in good health.

This clone has a count of ten or more. This rearrangement joins TRBV7-9 to TRBJ2-4; 9 bases line up with TRBD2. The CDR3 covers 15 residues. The junction had 10 bases not matched to a gene; V was cut back by 5 bases and J by 8 bases. Per the germline V gene, CDR1 is SEHNR and CDR2 is FQNEAQ (reference sequence). CDR3 protein: CASSPLGSGGDIQYF. The CDR3 nucleotides are TGTGCCAGCAGCCCCCTCGGTAGCGGGGGCGACATTCAGTACTTC.

This clone was counted only a few times. The V call is TRBV15, the J call TRBJ2-5; 12 positions agree with TRBD1. Germline lookup yields CDR1 LNHNV and CDR2 YYDKDF (reference sequence). This CDR3 is built from 15 residues. Germline trimming cut 9 bases from V and 5 bases from J; bases unmatched to any gene: 10. For the CDR3, the DNA is TGTGCCACTGGGTTCGGGACAGGGGGCAGTGAGACCCAGTACTTC. Translated, it gives CATGFGTGGSETQYF.

The table lists this clone with many counts. DNA of the CDR3: TGTGCCATCAGTGAAGGGAGGACTAGCGGGAGCAATGAGCAGTTCTTC. Residues: CAISEGRTSGSNEQFF. The V call is TRBV10-3, the J call TRBJ2-1; 13 bases are shared with TRBD2. V shed 3 bases and J 6 bases; nucleotides not matched to a gene: 5. Germline V gene data show CDR1 as ENHRY and CDR2 as SYGVKD. This CDR3 spans 16 amino acids.